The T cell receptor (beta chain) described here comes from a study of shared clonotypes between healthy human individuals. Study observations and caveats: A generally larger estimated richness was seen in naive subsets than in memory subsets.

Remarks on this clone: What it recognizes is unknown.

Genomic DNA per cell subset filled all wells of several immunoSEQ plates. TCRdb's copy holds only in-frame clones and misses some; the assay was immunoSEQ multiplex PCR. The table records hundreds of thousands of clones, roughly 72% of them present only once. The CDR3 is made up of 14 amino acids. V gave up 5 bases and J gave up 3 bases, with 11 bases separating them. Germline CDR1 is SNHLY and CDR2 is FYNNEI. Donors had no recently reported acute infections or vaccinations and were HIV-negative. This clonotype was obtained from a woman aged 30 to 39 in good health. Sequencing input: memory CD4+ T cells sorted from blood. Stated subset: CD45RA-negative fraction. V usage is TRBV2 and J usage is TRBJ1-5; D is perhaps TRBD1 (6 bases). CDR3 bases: TGTGCCAGCAGTCAGGACAGACACAATCAGCCCCAGCATTTT. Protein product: CASSQDRHNQPQHF.